The clone carrying this TCR beta chain was found a few times. Its antigen is not identified. The V segment lost 11 bases and the J segment 3 bases; nucleotides outside the gene matches: 8. CDR1 ENHRY and CDR2 SYGVKD come from the germline V gene. The CDR3 extends over 13 amino acids. These data belong to a study of beta chain features in type 1 diabetes. General study points: People with Type 1 diabetes carried modestly yet significantly shorter TCRB CDR3s in all four CD4+ subsets.

TCRB transcripts that were expressed got sequenced, as all of the isolated RNA had been reverse transcribed. The table came from immunoSEQ multiplex PCR; TCRdb's copy has only in-frame clones and leaves some out. Of around 180,000 clones in the sample, 6% to 9% were seen once. Cells sorted by CD45RO/CCR7/CD25/CD127/CD95/CD27 comprised CD4+ naive, central memory, regulatory and stem cell-like memory cells. The sequence came from a man younger than 35 with type 1 diabetes. The chain uses TRBV10-3 and TRBJ2-7; 9 nucleotides align to TRBD1. Sequencing was carried out using central memory CD4+ T cells from blood. The CDR3 protein is CAARQGQGYEQYF. The CDR3 region has the DNA TGTGCCGCCCGTCAGGGACAGGGCTACGAGCAGTACTTC.